Listed below are T cell receptor beta chains from one sample, sequenced in a study of blood T cells in healthy people across ages. TCRdb re-called the 5' RACE reads through MiXCR, storing one row per CDR3 protein. The table has roughly 1.5 million distinct CDR3 sequences, around 40% seen once. The sequenced sample was blood. The receptors here all came from a woman under 30 in good health. The CDR3 runs from the conserved cysteine through the conserved F or W. The order of the fields is clone size, J gene, V gene, CDR3 protein. A clone size is listed for some rows: how often the clone was seen (once, few, many), or a class if it is expanded.

>few|TRBJ2-3|TRBV27
CASSPSHIGRGTDTQYF
>.|TRBJ1-5|TRBV10-3
CAISEGYSNQPQHF
>few|TRBJ2-5|TRBV20-1
CSGQKETQYF
>.|TRBJ1-2|TRBV6-1
CASSEIGVGGYTF
>.|TRBJ2-1|TRBV7-2
CASSPDFRSRNEQFF
>.|TRBJ2-5|TRBV29-1
CSVSSYNEQYF
>.|TRBJ1-6|TRBV20-1
CSASGTGRSNSPLHF
>few|TRBJ1-6|TRBV12-3/TRBV12-4
CASSTGLHGSPLHF
>many|TRBJ2-1|TRBV12-5
CASGLGESKHNEQFF
>.|TRBJ2-4|TRBV28
CASSTVGGSGIQYF
>.|TRBJ2-1|TRBV27
CASRRSVGTYNEQFF
>.|TRBJ1-4|TRBV27
CASSLGGDNQKLFF
>.|TRBJ2-3|TRBV7-2
CASSLGPSVDTQYF
>.|TRBJ1-2|TRBV12-3/TRBV12-4
CASADERSYGYTF
>few|TRBJ2-3|TRBV20-1
CSARVLEATDTQYF
>.|TRBJ2-7|TRBV24-1
CATSDWGLAGPSSDEQYF
>few|TRBJ2-7|TRBV7-8
CASSLYGSDYEQYF
>.|TRBJ2-5|TRBV3-1
CASSQGSGTQYF
>few|TRBJ2-5|TRBV2
CASSEWDEQYF
>.|TRBJ2-1|TRBV30
CAWSRTSLNEQFF
>.|TRBJ2-1|TRBV25-1
CASSTGLAGEQFF
>.|TRBJ2-2|TRBV11-2
CASSRLAGGRNTGELFF
>.|TRBJ1-1|TRBV29-1
CSVEAQENTEAFF
>few|TRBJ2-7|TRBV27
CASSTSDSYSYEQYF
>.|TRBJ2-5|TRBV6-2/TRBV6-3
CASSPRAGDFEETQYF
>.|TRBJ2-1|TRBV20-1
CSAIRDRGRDEQFF
>.|TRBJ1-1|TRBV29-1
CSVTGVFEGAEAFF
>.|TRBJ2-3|TRBV7-3
CASSSISRDRVSTDTQYF
>.|TRBJ2-1|TRBV25-1
CASSDRRWYNEQFF
>.|TRBJ2-4|TRBV6-5
CASSSAGLPKNIQYF
>.|TRBJ2-1|TRBV9
CASSVEISGGRNEQFF
>many|TRBJ1-2|TRBV28
CASSFRNLARGGYTF
>.|TRBJ1-4|TRBV5-1
CASSPRSVEKLFF
>.|TRBJ1-4|TRBV29-1
CSVSGTGDRSNEELFF
>.|TRBJ1-2|TRBV6-1
CASGDRGFNYGYTF
>.|TRBJ1-5|TRBV28
CASSRTGRQPQHF
>few|TRBJ1-2|TRBV29-1
CSVARDGIHYGYTF
>.|TRBJ2-7|TRBV30
CAWSIWQGAHEQYF
>.|TRBJ2-5|TRBV20-1
CSARESAGQETQYF
>.|TRBJ1-1|TRBV6-6
CASTTEGPKEAFF
>few|TRBJ2-1|TRBV28
CALMSPDYNEQFF
>few|TRBJ2-3|TRBV20-1
CSATDSSTDTQYF
>.|TRBJ2-5|TRBV29-1
CSVGQADQETQYF
>.|.|TRBV14
CASRGTGQNEQYF
>few|TRBJ1-1|TRBV27
CASMGGWTNTEAFF
>.|TRBJ1-5|TRBV29-1
CSVIGGTGKVGSNQPQHF
>.|TRBJ2-3|TRBV27
CASSFYSGIDTQYF
>few|TRBJ2-3|TRBV9
CASSGLEDTQYF
>many|TRBJ1-2|TRBV29-1
CSAETRDGYTF
>.|TRBJ2-3|TRBV12-3/TRBV12-4
CASSFSRGGGDMQYF
>.|TRBJ1-2|TRBV12-3/TRBV12-4
CASSLGGVADTNYGYTF
>few|TRBJ1-1|TRBV6-1
CAIRYTGRVNTEAFF
>.|TRBJ2-5|TRBV6-1
CASSEVMGTGGETQYF